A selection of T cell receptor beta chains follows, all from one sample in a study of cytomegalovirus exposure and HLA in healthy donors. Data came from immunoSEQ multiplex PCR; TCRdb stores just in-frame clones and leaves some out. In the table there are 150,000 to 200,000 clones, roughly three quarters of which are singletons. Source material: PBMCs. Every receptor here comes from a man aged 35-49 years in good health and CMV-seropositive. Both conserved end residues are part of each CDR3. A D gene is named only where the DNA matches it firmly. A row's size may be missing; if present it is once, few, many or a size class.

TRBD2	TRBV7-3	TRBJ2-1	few	TGTGCCAGCAGTTCAGCGGGGGGAACCAATGAGCAGTTCTTC	CASSSAGGTNEQFF
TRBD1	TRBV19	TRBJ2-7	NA	TGTGCCAGTAGTATTGGGGGGACAGGAGCCTACGAGCAGTACTTC	CASSIGGTGAYEQYF
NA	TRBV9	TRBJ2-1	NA	TGTGCCAGCAGCGGACGGACACCTTCCTACAATGAGCAGTTCTTC	CASSGRTPSYNEQFF
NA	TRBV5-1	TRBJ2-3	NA	TGCGCCAGCAGCTTGGCCTTGGTGACTAGCACAGATACGCAGTATTTT	CASSLALVTSTDTQYF
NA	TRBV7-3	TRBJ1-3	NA	TGTGCCAGCAGCCTCACCGGGGGAGACACCATATATTTT	CASSLTGGDTIYF
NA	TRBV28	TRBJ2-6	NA	TGTGCCAGCACTACAACAGGGTCCGGGGCCAACGTCCTGACTTTC	CASTTTGSGANVLTF
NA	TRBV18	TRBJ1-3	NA	TGTGCCAGCTCACCATGGGCACGGGGGGCAGATGGAAACACCATATATTTT	CASSPWARGADGNTIYF
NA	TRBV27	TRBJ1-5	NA	TGTGCCAGCAGTTTGTCCCACAGGGCTTTGCGCAATCAGCCCCAGCATTTT	CASSLSHRALRNQPQHF
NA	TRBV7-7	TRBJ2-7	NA	TGTGCTAGCAGCTTAGGAGACTCCTACGAGCAGTACTTC	CASSLGDSYEQYF
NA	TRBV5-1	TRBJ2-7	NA	TGCGCCAGCAGCTTACAGAGCTTAAGCTCCTACGAGCAGTACTTC	CASSLQSLSSYEQYF
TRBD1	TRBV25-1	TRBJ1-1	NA	TGTGCCAGCAGTCAGTGGGGACAGGGGGCCGGTGAAGCTTTCTTT	CASSQWGQGAGEAFF
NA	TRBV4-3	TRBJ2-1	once	TGCGCCAGCAGCCCCAATTCCCCGAGCGACAATGAGCAGTTCTTC	CASSPNSPSDNEQFF
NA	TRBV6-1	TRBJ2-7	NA	TGTGCCAGCAGTGAATTGGGACACGGCTACGAGCAGTACTTC	CASSELGHGYEQYF
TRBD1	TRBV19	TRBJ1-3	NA	TGTGCCAGTAGTAAGCCGACAGGGTGGTCTGGAAACACCATATATTTT	CASSKPTGWSGNTIYF
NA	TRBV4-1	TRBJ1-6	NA	TGCGCCAGCAGCCTCCTAAATTCACCCCTCCACTTT	CASSLLNSPLHF
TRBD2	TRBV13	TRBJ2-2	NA	TGTGCCAGCAGCTTAGCAAGACTAGCGGGCACCGGGGAGCTGTTTTTT	CASSLARLAGTGELFF
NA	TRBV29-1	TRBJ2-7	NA	TGCAGCACGTACAGGGCCGGCGAGCAGTACTTC	CSTYRAGEQYF
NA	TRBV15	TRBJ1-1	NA	TGTGCCACCAGCATAAGGGGTCGTGAAGCTTTCTTT	CATSIRGREAFF
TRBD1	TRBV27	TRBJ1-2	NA	TGTGCCAGCAAATGGGGACAGGGCTATGGCTACACCTTC	CASKWGQGYGYTF
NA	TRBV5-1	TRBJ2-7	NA	TGCGCCAGCAGCCAACCGGGAGCCTCCTACGAGCAGTACTTC	CASSQPGASYEQYF